This T cell receptor (beta chain) was retrieved from a study of CXCR3-negative and CXCR3-positive naive CD8 T cells. Study-wide results and limits: Naive cells, whether CXCR3-negative or CXCR3-positive, had similar TRBV-TRBJ usage, while memory cells differed.

The study made its TRB cDNA libraries by 5' RACE, adding UMI labels. TCRdb reprocessed the 5' RACE reads, with one entry per CDR3 protein and no DNA. The table lists several thousand distinct CDR3 sequences. Per CD8+ T cell subset, triplicate sorts of 300,000 cells each were done. Judged by frequency, this clonotype is medium-sized. Its matching antigen is unknown. This clonotype was sampled from a human donor in good health. Some clones in this sample may be carry-over from other donors' samples. Sequencing was done on a sample of naive CXCR3- CD8+ T cells from blood. Described subset: CD45RO-CCR7+CD27+CD95- naive CD8+ T cells lacking CXCR3 (TNR3-).

CDR3 protein: CSVAGSSYNEQFF. The chain combines TRBV29-1 with TRBJ2-1. Germline assignment: CDR1 SQVTM and CDR2 ANQGSEA. This CDR3 has 13 residues.